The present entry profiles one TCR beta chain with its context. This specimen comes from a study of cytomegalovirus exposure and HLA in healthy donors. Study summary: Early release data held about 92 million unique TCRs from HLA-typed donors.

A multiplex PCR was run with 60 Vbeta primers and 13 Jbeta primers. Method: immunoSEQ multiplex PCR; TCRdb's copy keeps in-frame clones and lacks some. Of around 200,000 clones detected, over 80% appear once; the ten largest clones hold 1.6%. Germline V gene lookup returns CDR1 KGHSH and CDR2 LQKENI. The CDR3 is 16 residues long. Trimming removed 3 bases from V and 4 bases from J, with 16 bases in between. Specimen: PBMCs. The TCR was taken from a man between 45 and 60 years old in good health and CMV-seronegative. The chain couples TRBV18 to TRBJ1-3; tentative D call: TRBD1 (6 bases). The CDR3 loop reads CASSPAGTLGGNTIYF. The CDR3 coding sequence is TGTGCCAGCTCACCCGCTGGGACATTGGGAGGAAACACCATATATTTT.